This passage covers 6 T cell receptor beta chains from one sample sequenced in a study of blood T cell repertoires in COVID-19. This table comes from immunoSEQ multiplex PCR, and its TCRdb copy is limited to in-frame clones, with some not included. The table has under 250,000 clones, roughly 83% seen once; the top ten hold approximately 13%. The sequenced sample was peripheral blood. The receptors shown here come from a man older than 75 with acute or convalescent COVID-19.

The chain couples TRBV3-1 (or the pseudogene TRBV3-2) to TRBJ1-2; the match to TRBD1 covers 8 bases. V lost 2 bases to trimming and J lost 3 bases; unmatched junction nucleotides: 8. The CDR3 runs to 16 residues. Germline CDR1 is LGHDT and CDR2 is YNNKEL (reference sequence). The CDR3 sequence is CASSQSRGLGDYGYTF. The CDR3 coding sequence is TGTGCCAGCAGCCAAAGCAGGGGGCTCGGGGACTATGGCTACACCTTC.

CDR3 in DNA: TGTGCCAGCGGGGGGACAGTTTACAATGAGCAGTTCTTC. The encoded protein is CASGGTVYNEQFF. The rearrangement links TRBV28 to TRBJ2-1, with D perhaps matching TRBD1 (7 bases). Per the germline V gene, CDR1 is MDHEN and CDR2 is SYDVKM. This CDR3 is 13 amino acids long. The V and J ends lost 8 bases and 4 bases respectively, with 12 bases between them.

The chain couples TRBV19 to TRBJ2-7, with D tentatively TRBD2 (5 bases). This CDR3 spans 13 amino acids. Trimming took off 4 bases at V and 6 bases at J, with 13 bases between the two ends. From germline, CDR1 is LNHDA and CDR2 SQIVND (reference sequence). CDR3 sequence reads: CASSTRGSSEQYF. CDR3 coding DNA: TGTGCCAGTAGTACCCGGGGAAGTAGCGAGCAGTACTTC.

The rearrangement uses TRBV19 and TRBJ1-2; tentative D call: TRBD1 (5 bases). This CDR3 is built from 16 residues. Germline assignment: CDR1 LNHDA and CDR2 SQIVND (reference sequence). V lost 7 bases, J lost 4 bases, and 22 bases lay in between. CDR3 coding DNA: TGTGCCAGTACCCCTCCCGGGGGGAGGGGAGCCTATGGCTACACCTTC. This encodes CASTPPGGRGAYGYTF.

The sample holds one count of this clone. The rearrangement uses TRBV29-1 and TRBJ2-3; the D is unclear. V was pared by 2 bases and J by 0 bases, with 3 bases between. The CDR3 extends over 12 amino acids. Germline V gene data show CDR1 as SQVTM and CDR2 as ANQGSEA. CDR3 DNA sequence: TGCAGCGTTGAATCTAGCACAGATACGCAGTATTTT. It is translated as CSVESSTDTQYF.

The chain has TRBV6-2 or TRBV6-3 and TRBJ2-3; TRBD2 matches at 10 bases. In germline, CDR1 is MNHEY, CDR2 SVGEGT. V trimming: 2 bases; J trimming: 2 bases; junction bases outside the gene matches: 10. The CDR3 is 18 residues long. Here the CDR3 DNA reads TGTGCCAGCAGTTACGCCACTAGCGGGGCGCTCTACACAGATACGCAGTATTTT. Residues: CASSYATSGALYTDTQYF.